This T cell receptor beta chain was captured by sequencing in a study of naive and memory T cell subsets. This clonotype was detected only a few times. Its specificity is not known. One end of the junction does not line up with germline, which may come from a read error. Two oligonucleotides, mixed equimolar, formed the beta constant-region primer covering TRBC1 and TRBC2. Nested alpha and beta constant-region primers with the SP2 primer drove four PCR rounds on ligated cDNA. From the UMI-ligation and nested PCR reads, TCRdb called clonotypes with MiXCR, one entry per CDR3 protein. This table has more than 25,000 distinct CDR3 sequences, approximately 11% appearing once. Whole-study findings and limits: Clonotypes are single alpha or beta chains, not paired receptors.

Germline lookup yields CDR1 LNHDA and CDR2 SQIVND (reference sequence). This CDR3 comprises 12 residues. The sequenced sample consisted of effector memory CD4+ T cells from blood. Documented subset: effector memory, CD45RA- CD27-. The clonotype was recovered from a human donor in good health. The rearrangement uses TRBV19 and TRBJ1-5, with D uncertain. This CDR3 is CASSLGNQPQNF. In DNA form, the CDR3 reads TGTGCCAGTAGTTTGGGCAATCAGCCCCAGAATTTT.